These 2 T cell receptor beta chains originate from one sample sequenced in a study of T cells in narcolepsy. Clones were sequenced by immunoSEQ multiplex PCR, and TCRdb holds only the in-frame ones, with some missing. The table records about 34,000 clones, approximately 78% of them present only once. Sequencing was carried out using CD45RA- memory CD4+ T cells from PBMCs. All receptors derive from a human donor with narcolepsy.

The genes are TRBV2 and TRBJ2-1; D gene uncertain. CDR3 size: 13 residues. From germline, CDR1 is SNHLY and CDR2 FYNNEI. V dropped 8 bases and J dropped 9 bases, with 17 bases sitting between them. In DNA, the CDR3 is TGTGCCAGCGGGTCACGGGCCTCGGGTGAGCAGTTCTTC. The encoded protein is CASGSRASGEQFF.

The chain is built from TRBV18 and TRBJ1-2; 7 bases are a match to TRBD1. V gave up 3 bases and J gave up 6 bases; unmatched junction bases: 22. The CDR3 has 19 residues. Germline lookup yields CDR1 KGHSH and CDR2 LQKENI. The DNA of the CDR3 is TGTGCCAGCTCACCTTCAGGGGGGGTGTCCCCCCGCTTGGTGGATGGCTACACCTTC. This sequence encodes CASSPSGGVSPRLVDGYTF.